A selection of T cell receptor beta chains follows, all from one sample in a study of blood T cell repertoires in COVID-19. The protocol was immunoSEQ multiplex PCR, while the TCRdb copy is restricted to in-frame clones and leaves out a portion. The table records about 240,000 clones, approximately 80% of them present only once. The material sequenced was peripheral blood. All receptors derive from a woman aged 80 or over with acute or convalescent COVID-19. CDR3s include the opening cysteine and the closing phenylalanine or tryptophan. D genes are given only for firm matches. Clone size is stated in some rows and not others, as once, few, many or a class when expanded.

length	V	size	J	D	DNA	CDR3
15	TRBV28	few	TRBJ1-2	NA	TGTGCCAGCACCGAACAGGGCAGAGGTAACTATGGCTACACCTTC	CASTEQGRGNYGYTF
15	TRBV28	NA	TRBJ2-6	NA	TGTGCCAGCAGTTCTCAGGGCTCTGGGGCCAACGTCCTGACTTTC	CASSSQGSGANVLTF
14	TRBV28	NA	TRBJ2-7	TRBD1	TGTGCCAGCAGTTTGATGACAGGGGCGTACGAGCAGTACTTC	CASSLMTGAYEQYF
15	TRBV9	NA	TRBJ1-2	NA	TGTGCCAGCAGCGTAGACCCAATAGGGGGCTATGGCTACACCTTC	CASSVDPIGGYGYTF
15	TRBV28	NA	TRBJ1-1	TRBD1	TGTGCCAGCAGTTTAGGACAGGGGTTCGGAACTGAAGCTTTCTTT	CASSLGQGFGTEAFF
13	TRBV3-1/TRBV3-2	NA	TRBJ1-1	NA	TGTGCCAGCAGCCAAGGGGGGGACACTGAAGCTTTCTTT	CASSQGGDTEAFF
16	TRBV11-2	NA	TRBJ2-1	NA	TGTGCCAGCAGCTCCCTAGGGGCCCAAGGGGGCAATGAGCAGTTCTTC	CASSSLGAQGGNEQFF
13	TRBV19	NA	TRBJ1-2	NA	TGTGCCAGTAGTGCTGGCATCAACTATGGCTACACCTTC	CASSAGINYGYTF
13	TRBV28	NA	TRBJ2-7	NA	TGTGCCAGCAGCCGGACTCCCTCATACGAGCAGTACTTC	CASSRTPSYEQYF
17	TRBV27	once	TRBJ1-1	TRBD1	TGTGCCAGCAGTGCCCCTTTGACAGGGGCCATGAACACTGAAGCTTTCTTT	CASSAPLTGAMNTEAFF
14	TRBV6-1	NA	TRBJ1-3	NA	TGTGCCAGCAGTGAACCGGACATCGGAAACACCATATATTTT	CASSEPDIGNTIYF